A single sample is the source of the 10 T cell receptor beta chains below, sequenced in a study of blood T cell repertoires in COVID-19. Profiling relied on immunoSEQ multiplex PCR, and the TCRdb table lists in-frame clones only, not all of them. The profile covers hundreds of thousands of clones, with approximately 81% appearing a single time and around a sixth taken by the ten largest. The sequenced sample was peripheral blood. The receptors stem from an elderly woman with active or convalescent COVID-19.

This clone was detected only once. The gene calls are TRBV27 and TRBJ1-5; 7 bases fit TRBD1. Germline V gives CDR1 MNHEY, CDR2 SMNVEV (reference sequence). The ends lost 6 bases at V and 5 bases at J; junction bases unmatched: 7. This CDR3 has 14 residues. This chain's CDR3 is CASSPQTGHQPQHF. The CDR3, as DNA: TGTGCCAGCAGCCCCCAGACAGGGCATCAGCCCCAGCATTTT.

Only a few counts were recorded for this clone. This chain joins TRBV20-1 and TRBJ1-5; perhaps TRBD1 as D (5 bases). Per germline, CDR1 DFQATT and CDR2 SNEGSKA (reference sequence). The CDR3 is 15 residues long. The ends were cut back, 3 bases at V and 0 bases at J, with 12 bases in the middle. CDR3 coding DNA: TGCAGTGCTAGTCGGGGGTGGAGTAGCAATCAGCCCCAGCATTTT. Translation gives CSASRGWSSNQPQHF.

The chain joins TRBV11-2 to TRBJ2-3; D possibly corresponds to TRBD1 (5 bases). CDR1 and CDR2 (germline): SGHAT, FQNNGV. Between the trimmed V and J ends, which lost 0 bases and 3 bases, there was a span of 7 bases. The length of the CDR3 is 14 residues. The CDR3 DNA is TGTGCCAGCAGCTTAGATTGGACAACAGATACGCAGTATTTT. Translated, it gives CASSLDWTTDTQYF. Filled out from reference TRBV11-2 and TRBJ2-3, the complete variable domain reads EAGVAQSPRYKIIEKRQSVAFWCNPISGHATLYWYQQILGQGPKLLIQFQNNGVVDDSQLPKDRFSAERLKGVDSTLKIQPAKLEDSAVYLCASSLDWTTDTQYFGPGTRLTVL.

This clone was observed a handful of times. This sequence joins TRBV7-2 and TRBJ2-3, with 8 bases fitting TRBD1. The CDR3 spans 15 residues. V gave up 4 bases and J gave up 1 base; unmatched junction bases: 4. CDR1 and CDR2 from the germline V gene are SGHTA and FQGNSA. In DNA form, the CDR3 reads TGTGCCAGCAGCTCACAGGGGGTGGGCACAGATACGCAGTATTTT. Its protein product is CASSSQGVGTDTQYF.

V is TRBV27 and J is TRBJ2-3; 10 bases match TRBD2. The V segment lost 9 bases and the J segment 5 bases; nucleotides outside the gene matches: 8. The CDR3 loop spans 14 amino acids. Germline values: CDR1 MNHEY, CDR2 SMNVEV (reference sequence). The CDR3 DNA reads TGTGCCAGGACCCCCAGCGGGAGGGAAGATACGCAGTATTTT. Residues: CARTPSGREDTQYF.

The chain has TRBV12-3 or TRBV12-4 and TRBJ2-7; D not certain. V was trimmed by 3 bases and J by 2 bases, leaving 5 bases between them. The CDR3 consists of 12 residues. This CDR3 is CASSLGTYEQYF. The CDR3 nucleotides read TGTGCCAGCAGTTTGGGCACCTACGAGCAGTACTTC.

The V and J genes are TRBV7-2 and TRBJ1-4, with D unresolved. CDR1 is SGHTA and CDR2 is FQGNSA in the germline V gene. The V end was cut by 1 base, the J end by 6 bases, with 12 bases between. The length of the CDR3 is 15 residues. CDR3 sequence (DNA): TGTGCCAGCAGCTTAGGAGGGCGGCCTGATGAAAAACTGTTTTTT. Protein sequence: CASSLGGRPDEKLFF.

As DNA, the CDR3 is TGTGCCAGCAGGCCTCGCGCAGGGCATAGGAGCTCTGGAAACACCATATATTTT. Its protein product is CASRPRAGHRSSGNTIYF. The J gene is TRBJ1-3, the V gene TRBV28, with D perhaps TRBD1 (5 bases). This CDR3 has 18 amino acids. The germline CDR1 and CDR2 sequences are MDHEN and SYDVKM. Deletions cut 6 bases from V and 0 bases from J, with 21 bases between.

The chain joins TRBV29-1 to TRBJ2-1, with TRBD2 identical over 10 bases. CDR1 is SQVTM and CDR2 is ANQGSEA in the germline V gene. The CDR3 runs to 16 residues. Trimming took 6 bases from V and 9 from J; bases not matched to a gene: 17. The CDR3 loop reads CSVCLFLAGVVGEQFF. DNA for the CDR3: TGCAGCGTGTGCCTATTTCTAGCGGGAGTAGTGGGTGAGCAGTTCTTC.

The chain combines TRBV4-3 with TRBJ2-1; tentatively, D is TRBD2 (6 bases). Germline-derived CDR1 and CDR2 are LGHNA and YSLEER. V was pared by 5 bases and J by 10 bases, with 15 bases between. CDR3 length equals 13 residues. The CDR3 protein is CASSFILEGEQFF. The DNA of the CDR3 is TGCGCCAGCAGCTTCATCCTGGAGGGGGAGCAGTTCTTC.